This entry lists 12 T cell receptor beta chains sequenced from one sample in a study of T cell clonotyping in hematopoietic cell transplantation. Clones were sequenced by immunoSEQ multiplex PCR, and TCRdb holds only the in-frame ones, with some missing. The sample lists thousands of clones; just under 75% were seen once. The sample consisted of PBMCs, taken 100 days after allogeneic stem cell transplant. Receptor source: a female patient aged 45 to 65 who had an allogeneic stem cell transplant, so the T cells may come from the graft donor. Some clones in this sample may be carry-over from other donors' samples.

The chain joins TRBV7-6 to TRBJ2-2; D not resolved. Germline V lookup: CDR1 SGHVS, CDR2 FNYEAQ. V lost 7 bases and J lost 3, with 6 bases in between. CDR3 length: 12 residues. The CDR3 DNA is TGTGCCAGCAACTCCCACACCGGGGAGCTGTTTTTT. The encoded protein is CASNSHTGELFF.

The genes are TRBV10-1 and TRBJ2-7, with TRBD2 matching over 12 bases. J was trimmed by 3 bases and V by 10 bases; bases with no gene match: 7. CDR1 and CDR2 (germline): WNHNN, SYGVQD (reference sequence). The CDR3 sequence is 14 residues long. The DNA for the CDR3 is TGCGCCACTTCGACTAGCGGGAGAGTCTACGAGCAGTACTTC. It is translated as CATSTSGRVYEQYF.

This chain's CDR3 is CASSRDRGLAEAFF. The CDR3 DNA reads TGTGCCAGCAGTCGAGATAGGGGTTTGGCTGAAGCTTTCTTT. V gene TRBV7-6 combines with J gene TRBJ1-1, with D possibly TRBD1 on 5 matching bases. The V end lost 6 bases, the J end lost 6 bases, and 17 bases lay between the germline ends. From germline, CDR1 is SGHVS and CDR2 FNYEAQ. This CDR3 spans 14 amino acids.

A few counts support this clone. V gene TRBV4-2 combines with J gene TRBJ2-7, with 10 bases identical to TRBD2. Losses at the gene ends were 3 bases for V and 2 bases for J; bases not matched to a gene: 10. Germline V gives CDR1 LGHNA, CDR2 YNFKEQ. This CDR3 contains 17 residues. CDR3 amino acids: CASSQSLAGAGAYEQYF. CDR3 in DNA: TGTGCCAGCAGCCAGTCGCTAGCGGGAGCCGGTGCCTACGAGCAGTACTTC.

In its sample, this clone was seen a few times. J is TRBJ2-1 and V is TRBV7-2; 10 nucleotides line up with TRBD2. CDR1 and CDR2 from the germline V gene are SGHTA and FQGNSA. This CDR3 is 17 amino acids long. Unmatched junction bases numbered 10, after V lost 2 bases and J lost 6 bases. The CDR3 sequence: CASSLPTFSGRLNEQFF. The CDR3 bases are TGTGCCAGCAGCTTACCAACCTTTAGCGGGAGGCTCAATGAGCAGTTCTTC.

This chain's CDR3 is CASSLNQGSETQYF. CDR3 sequence (DNA): TGTGCCAGCTCACTTAATCAGGGGAGCGAGACCCAGTACTTC. V is TRBV18 and J is TRBJ2-5, with D perhaps TRBD1 (6 bases). The CDR3 contains 14 residues. The germline gives CDR1 KGHSH, CDR2 LQKENI. V was shortened by 4 bases and J by 5 bases, with 14 bases between the two germline ends.

By sample fraction, this clone is medium-sized. J is TRBJ2-5 and V is TRBV5-6; perhaps TRBD2 as D (6 bases). V was trimmed by 4 bases and J by 10 bases, leaving 20 bases between them. Germline values: CDR1 SGHDT, CDR2 YYEEEE. The CDR3 loop spans 14 amino acids. The CDR3: CASSPEGPRRDQYF. The CDR3 DNA reads TGTGCCAGCAGCCCGGAGGGACCCCGAAGAGACCAGTACTTC.

The V and J genes are TRBV6-1 and TRBJ2-3; TRBD2 matches at 14 bases. The trim removed 4 bases at V and 4 bases at J, leaving 4 bases unmatched. This CDR3 is built from 16 residues. The V gene's germline CDR1 is MNHNS and CDR2 SASEGT. The CDR3 nucleotides read TGTGCCAGCAGTGGGGGGACTAGCGGGAGATCAGATACGCAGTATTTT. Translating it yields CASSGGTSGRSDTQYF.

This clone turned up a few times. The rearrangement uses TRBV30 and TRBJ1-6; no reliable D call. V lost 3 bases to trimming and J lost 6 bases, with 12 bases between them. Germline V gene lookup returns CDR1 GTSNPN and CDR2 SVGIG (reference sequence). CDR3 length: 14 residues. The CDR3 DNA reads as TGTGCCTGGAGAGGCGGGATCTCTAATTCACCCCTCCACTTT. Protein: CAWRGGISNSPLHF.

The V gene is TRBV6-1, the J gene TRBJ1-2; D possibly corresponds to TRBD1 (6 bases). CDR1 MNHNS and CDR2 SASEGT come from the germline V gene. CDR3 length equals 16 residues. The V and J ends lost 2 bases and 1 base respectively, with 14 bases between them. The CDR3 DNA reads TGTGCCAGCAGTGAAAATCTTAGGGGGTTTAACTATGGCTACACCTTC. Encoded protein: CASSENLRGFNYGYTF.

The chain links TRBV4-2 to TRBJ1-4; 7 bases are a match to TRBD1. In germline, CDR1 is LGHNA, CDR2 YNFKEQ. The CDR3 is made up of 20 amino acids. After removal of 0 bases from V and 3 bases from J, the junction contained 16 bases not matched to a gene. CDR3 bases: TGTGCCAGCAGCCAAGAGGATTCAGACAGGGACGGATTAGCTAATGAAAAACTGTTTTTT. Protein: CASSQEDSDRDGLANEKLFF.

This clone came up a few times. The chain joins TRBV7-9 to TRBJ2-1; unclear D gene. Deletions cut 2 bases from V and 3 bases from J, with 8 bases between. The germline CDR1 and CDR2 sequences are SEHNR and FQNEAQ (reference sequence). The CDR3 length is 14 residues. CDR3 coding DNA: TGTGCCAGCAGCTTAATCCAGAACTACAATGAGCAGTTCTTC. Protein product: CASSLIQNYNEQFF.